Reported below is one T cell receptor (beta chain). What it binds is unknown. Several immunoSEQ 96-well plates shared each subset's DNA, each plate a replicate. Measured with immunoSEQ multiplex PCR; TCRdb has only the in-frame clones, and not every one. Of a few million clones listed, about 94% are singletons. The source of the sample is a study of shared clonotypes between healthy human individuals. Findings and caveats of the study: Naive subsets tended to show greater estimated richness than memory subsets.

Naive CD8 cells lacked CD45RO, underwent positive selection for CCR7 and left out terminally differentiated effector memory CD45RA+ cells. Participating donors were healthy, HIV-negative adults free of recent acute infections or vaccinations. The material sequenced was naive CD8+ T cells from PBMCs. The origin of this receptor is a man aged 18 to 29 in good health. Some clones in this sample may be carry-over from other donors' samples.

This chain's CDR3 is CASSSGGYSYNEQFF. The CDR3 DNA reads TGTGCCAGCAGCTCCGGGGGGTACTCCTACAATGAGCAGTTCTTC. V and J are TRBV5-6 and TRBJ2-1; TRBD2 matches at 7 bases. The CDR3 has 15 amino acids. V was pared by 3 bases and J by 0 bases, with 3 bases of the junction left unmatched. Germline V gives CDR1 SGHDT, CDR2 YYEEEE.